The rows below give T cell receptor beta chains drawn from one sample of a study of T cells after yellow fever vaccination. MiXCR, run by TCRdb on the 5' RACE reads, gives a single entry per CDR3 protein. Here the sample spans some 300,000 distinct CDR3 sequences, less than 4.5% being singletons. The sequenced sample was PBMCs, obtained on the day of the yellow fever booster vaccination. The receptor source for this set is a man aged 18 to 35 who received the YFV17D yellow fever vaccine. Both conserved end residues are part of each CDR3. The D gene is left open where the match is weak. Clone size is stated in some rows and not others, as once, few, many or a class when expanded.

>TRBV1|.|TRBJ2-5|.
CTSSQDRARRGTETQYF
TGCACCAGCAGCCAAGATCGGGCCCGGCGGGGAACAGAGACCCAGTACTTC
>TRBV4-3|many|TRBJ1-2|.
CASSQFLLFRSNYGYTF
TGCGCCAGCAGCCAATTCCTCCTTTTCCGATCTAACTATGGCTACACCTTC
>TRBV7-2|few|TRBJ1-3|.
CASSLGLGVYGNTIYF
TGTGCCAGCAGCTTAGGCCTCGGGGTCTATGGAAACACCATATATTTT
>TRBV7-2|many|TRBJ1-1|TRBD1
CATLAGTAVPLGEAFF
TGTGCCACCCTCGCCGGGACAGCCGTACCACTGGGGGAGGCTTTCTTT
>TRBV6-2/TRBV6-3|.|TRBJ2-7|.
CASSISRSGNEQYF
TGTGCCAGCAGCATCTCCCGGTCAGGGAACGAGCAGTACTTC
>TRBV20-1|few|TRBJ2-7|TRBD2
CSARDGQRGGYEQYF
TGCAGTGCTAGAGATGGCCAGCGGGGTGGCTACGAGCAGTACTTC
>TRBV4-3|few|TRBJ1-6|.
CASSQSPQVYNSPLHF
TGCGCCAGCAGCCAGAGCCCCCAGGTCTATAATTCACCCCTCCACTTT
>TRBV20-1|.|TRBJ2-5|.
CSAAGAQETQYF
TGCAGTGCTGCAGGGGCCCAAGAGACCCAGTACTTC
>TRBV4-1|.|TRBJ1-2|TRBD1
CASSQDDREFYGYTF
TGCGCCAGCAGCCAAGATGACAGGGAATTCTATGGCTACACCTTC
>TRBV7-9|.|TRBJ2-3|.
CASSPRRPTDTQYF
TGTGCCAGCAGCCCCCGCAGGCCCACAGATACGCAGTATTTT
>TRBV2|many|TRBJ1-1|.
CASRAGGLPGAFF
TGTGCCAGCAGGGCAGGAGGGCTCCCTGGGGCTTTCTTT
>TRBV5-5|many|TRBJ2-5|.
CASRRGGGETQYF
TGTGCCAGCCGCAGGGGTGGTGGAGAGACCCAGTACTTC
>TRBV5-6|few|TRBJ2-1|.
CASSLLRLGTPYNEQFF
TGTGCCAGCAGCTTGCTACGGTTGGGGACCCCCTACAATGAGCAGTTCTTC
>TRBV24-1|few|TRBJ1-1|.
CATRGPRTEAFF
TGTGCCACCAGAGGTCCTAGGACTGAAGCTTTCTTT
>TRBV20-1|many|TRBJ2-7|TRBD1
CSARDPGTGDVYEQYF
TGCAGTGCTAGAGACCCCGGGACAGGGGACGTCTACGAGCAGTACTTC
>TRBV5-1|many|TRBJ1-6|.
CASTLSPGRGSPLHF
TGCGCCAGCACCCTCAGTCCGGGAAGGGGTTCACCCCTCCACTTT
>TRBV6-2/TRBV6-3|many|TRBJ2-7|.
CASSPLRRLREQYF
TGTGCCAGCAGCCCCCTTAGGCGCCTACGGGAGCAGTACTTC
>TRBV14|.|TRBJ2-2|.
CASSSLAWGSTGELFF
TGTGCCAGCAGTTCGCTGGCATGGGGGAGTACCGGGGAGCTGTTTTTT
>TRBV5-1|many|TRBJ1-6|.
CASSFLGGSYNSPLHF
TGCGCCAGCAGCTTCTTGGGGGGGTCCTATAATTCACCCCTCCACTTT
>TRBV6-6|many|TRBJ1-2|.
CASSVTYGYTF
TGTGCCAGCAGCGTCACATATGGCTACACCTTC
>TRBV7-9|many|TRBJ2-7|TRBD2
CASRTSGDSYEQYF
TGTGCCAGCAGAACTAGCGGGGATTCCTACGAGCAGTACTTC
>TRBV6-5|many|TRBJ1-1|.
CASMMSGKEAFF
TGTGCCAGCATGATGTCAGGCAAAGAAGCTTTCTTT
>TRBV5-1|many|TRBJ1-3|.
CASSSIGGPGNTIYF
TGCGCCAGCAGCTCGATTGGGGGCCCTGGAAACACCATATATTTT
>TRBV9|few|TRBJ2-5|TRBD2
CASSREGTTYQETQYF
TGTGCCAGCAGCAGAGAGGGGACTACGTACCAAGAGACCCAGTACTTC
>TRBV20-1|.|TRBJ2-5|TRBD2
CSAVRYAGGRQETQYF
TGCAGTGCAGTGCGTTACGCGGGGGGACGTCAAGAGACCCAGTACTTC
>TRBV15|many|TRBJ2-3|.
CATSRDRPPDTQYF
TGTGCCACCAGCAGAGATAGGCCCCCAGATACGCAGTATTTT
>TRBV20-1|many|TRBJ2-3|TRBD2
CSATTSGYTDTQYF
TGCAGTGCTACGACTAGCGGATACACAGATACGCAGTATTTT
>TRBV5-1|.|TRBJ2-3|TRBD1
CASSQTGGGNTDTQYF
TGCGCCAGCAGCCAGACAGGGGGCGGAAACACAGATACGCAGTATTTT
>TRBV6-6|many|TRBJ1-5|.
CASSFSGPGNQPQHF
TGTGCCAGCAGTTTTTCGGGTCCAGGCAATCAGCCCCAGCATTTT
>TRBV12-3/TRBV12-4|many|TRBJ1-1|.
CASSFGLKAFF
TGTGCCAGCAGTTTTGGCTTGAAAGCTTTCTTT
>TRBV5-1|many|TRBJ1-1|TRBD1
CASSPMDRVGAFF
TGCGCCAGCAGCCCTATGGACAGGGTCGGAGCTTTCTTT
>TRBV5-1|many|TRBJ2-1|.
CASSLGTLNEQFF
TGCGCCAGCAGCTTGGGGACCCTCAATGAGCAGTTCTTC
>TRBV4-1|.|TRBJ1-2|.
CASSQDKGSNYGYTF
TGCGCCAGCAGCCAAGACAAGGGCTCTAACTATGGCTACACCTTC
>TRBV12-3/TRBV12-4|.|TRBJ1-3|.
CASSYLAPSTGNTIYF
TGTGCCAGCAGCTACCTAGCCCCATCGACTGGAAACACCATATATTTT
>TRBV7-2|many|TRBJ2-3|.
CASSLVRALGGDTQYF
TGTGCCAGCAGCTTAGTAAGGGCGCTAGGGGGGGATACGCAGTATTTT
>TRBV5-1|.|TRBJ2-3|TRBD2
CACSLGSSGYDTQYF
TGCGCCTGCAGCTTGGGCTCTAGCGGATACGATACGCAGTATTTT
>TRBV5-1|.|TRBJ1-1|.
CASSLVNQPNTEAFF
TGCGCCAGCAGCTTGGTAAACCAGCCGAACACTGAAGCTTTCTTT
>TRBV7-2|.|TRBJ1-1|TRBD1
CASSFRQGWTEAFF
TGTGCCAGCAGCTTTAGACAGGGCTGGACTGAAGCTTTCTTT
>TRBV5-1|many|TRBJ1-1|.
CASSLSQVSLAFF
TGCGCCAGCAGCTTGTCGCAGGTCTCGCTAGCTTTCTTT
>TRBV12-3/TRBV12-4|many|TRBJ1-5|.
CASSPRNRGKGPQHF
TGTGCCAGCAGTCCCCGTAACCGAGGGAAAGGGCCCCAGCATTTT
>TRBV20-1|many|TRBJ2-3|.
CSASWHIGTDTQYF
TGCAGTGCGAGTTGGCACATAGGCACAGATACGCAGTATTTT
>TRBV4-1|many|TRBJ2-7|.
CASSQTTEFSYEQYF
TGCGCCAGCAGCCAAACAACAGAGTTCTCCTACGAGCAGTACTTC
>TRBV25-1|.|TRBJ2-1|TRBD2
CASSEVGRGEDEQFF
TGTGCCAGCAGTGAAGTGGGGCGGGGGGAAGATGAGCAGTTCTTC
>TRBV7-2|many|TRBJ1-1|.
CASSPPPGSPGTEAFF
TGTGCCAGCAGCCCACCCCCCGGATCTCCGGGCACTGAAGCTTTCTTT
>TRBV10-3|.|TRBJ1-6|TRBD1
CAIKRDSYNSPLHF
TGTGCCATCAAACGGGACAGTTATAATTCACCCCTCCACTTT
>TRBV19|.|TRBJ1-5|.
CASSIAVQGFNQPQHF
TGTGCCAGTAGTATAGCGGTACAGGGCTTTAATCAGCCCCAGCATTTT
>TRBV11-3|many|TRBJ2-7|.
CASSTGTLSGEQYF
TGTGCCAGCAGCACAGGGACGCTCTCTGGGGAGCAGTACTTC
>TRBV7-2|few|TRBJ2-5|.
CASSHGLRTQYF
TGTGCCAGCAGCCACGGACTTAGGACCCAGTACTTC
>TRBV15|many|TRBJ2-5|.
CATSTRLEILQETQYF
TGTGCCACCAGCACCAGACTAGAAATTTTACAAGAGACCCAGTACTTC
>TRBV9|many|TRBJ2-3|.
CASSVGLGLADTQYF
TGTGCCAGCAGCGTAGGACTGGGTCTGGCAGATACGCAGTATTTT
>TRBV6-5|.|TRBJ1-2|.
CASRNTYPNYGYTF
TGTGCCAGCAGGAACACATACCCTAACTATGGCTACACCTTC
>TRBV4-1|many|TRBJ2-1|TRBD1
CASSRQDRAWSYNEQFF
TGCGCCAGCAGCCGACAAGACAGGGCCTGGTCCTACAATGAGCAGTTCTTC
>TRBV18|many|TRBJ1-1|.
CASSQRAGDNTEAFF
TGTGCCAGCTCACAGCGAGCAGGGGACAACACTGAAGCTTTCTTT
>TRBV29-1|many|TRBJ1-1|.
CSVEVGPPGIAEAFF
TGCAGCGTTGAAGTCGGCCCACCGGGGATCGCCGAAGCTTTCTTT
>TRBV19|many|TRBJ2-4|.
CASSDGTKNIQYF
TGTGCCAGCTCGGACGGGACCAAAAACATTCAGTACTTC